This TCR beta chain derives from a study of shared clonotypes between healthy human individuals. Study-wide results and caveats: Sample collection involved blood only; tissue repertoires are likely different. Shared clonotypes across all four donors exceeded non-shared ones in generation probability.

Sequencing used immunoSEQ multiplex PCR; TCRdb keeps in-frame clones, though not all of them. The table lists over 850,000 clones, around three quarters of them singletons, with under 0.65% in the top ten. This CDR3 is built from 14 residues. V dropped 8 bases and J dropped 7 bases, with 21 bases sitting between them. The germline V gene has CDR1 SNHLY and CDR2 FYNNEI. Details on this clone: The antigen is unknown.

This TCR came from a young man in good health. Some clones in this sample may be carry-over from other donors' samples. The chain combines TRBV2 with TRBJ2-7; D not certain. Sequencing was carried out using memory CD4+ T cells from PBMCs. Subset: CD45RA-negative fraction. This CDR3 is CASGSFTPSAEQYF. The CDR3 bases are TGTGCCAGCGGTTCCTTTACCCCGTCGGCAGAGCAGTACTTC.